A single TCR beta chain is shown here with its context. Its antigen remains unidentified. The CDR3 sequence is 13 residues long. J lost 6 bases, V lost 5 bases, and 3 bases had no gene match. The germline V gene has CDR1 MNHNS and CDR2 SASEGT. Graft material was processed, releasing intraepithelial and lamina propria lymphocytes. This specimen belongs to a study of graft-versus-host responses after intestinal transplantation. Background on the study: Transplants given to recipients were multivisceral, liver-intestinal, or isolated intestinal. Induction with anti-thymocyte globulin, then tacrolimus and steroids for around three years, was given to all recipients.

Only in-frame clones appear in the TCRdb table, and some are missing; sequencing was by immunoSEQ multiplex PCR. The sample lists tens of thousands of clones, around 90% seen once, with more than 15% in the top ten. Overall study findings and caveats: Recipient marrow contained GvH clones, some of which appeared first in ileum or blood. Across patients carrying graft-donor T cell macrochimerism, allografts held high graft-versus-host to host-versus-graft clonal ratios.

The sample consisted of ileum tissue, taken less than 210 days after intestinal transplant. The clonotype comes from a human patient who received an intestinal transplant, so some T cells may come from the graft donor. The chain employs TRBV6-1 and TRBJ2-1; 8 positions match TRBD2. In DNA, the CDR3 is TGTGCCAGCAGTTCCGGGACTAGCAATGAGCAGTTCTTC. Residues: CASSSGTSNEQFF.